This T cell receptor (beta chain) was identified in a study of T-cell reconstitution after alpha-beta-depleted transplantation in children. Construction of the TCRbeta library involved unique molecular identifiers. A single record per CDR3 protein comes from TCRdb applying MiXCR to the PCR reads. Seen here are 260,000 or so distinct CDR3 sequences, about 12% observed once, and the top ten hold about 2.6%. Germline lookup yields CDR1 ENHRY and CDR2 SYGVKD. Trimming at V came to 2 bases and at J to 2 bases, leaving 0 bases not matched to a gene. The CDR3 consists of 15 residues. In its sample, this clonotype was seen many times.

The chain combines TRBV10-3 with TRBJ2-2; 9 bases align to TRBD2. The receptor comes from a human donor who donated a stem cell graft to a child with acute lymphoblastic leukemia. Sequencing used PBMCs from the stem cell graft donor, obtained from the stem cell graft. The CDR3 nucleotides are TGTGCCATCAGTGAGGGGACTAGCAACACCGGGGAGCTGTTTTTT. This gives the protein CAISEGTSNTGELFF.